This T cell receptor beta chain was recovered during a study of cytomegalovirus exposure and HLA in healthy donors. Notes on this clone: What it binds is not known.

The PCR had 60 Vbeta and 13 Jbeta primers. Methods used by the authors: A later analysis tallied 65 million to 85 million unique TCR beta chains, approximately 10 million of them shared. Data came from immunoSEQ multiplex PCR; TCRdb stores just in-frame clones and leaves some out. The V and J calls and the clone size are those of that table, but D and trimming were determined from the DNA. The repertoire has fewer than 120,000 clones, around 86% of them found once; the top ten carry about 1.8%. The CDR3 has 16 residues. V was pared by 0 bases and J by 4 bases, with 13 bases between. Germline values: CDR1 SGHVS, CDR2 FNYEAQ. General study results and limits: A link between a missense DCLRE1C variant and TCR beta V- and J-gene trimming emerged from a later analysis.

This receptor was taken from a middle-aged man in good health and CMV-seronegative. Sequencing input: PBMCs. The chain is built from TRBV7-6 and TRBJ2-1, with D possibly matching TRBD1 (6 bases). This chain's CDR3 is CASSLAARGDYNEQFF. Written as DNA, the CDR3 is TGTGCCAGCAGCTTAGCGGCCAGGGGCGATTACAATGAGCAGTTCTTC.